This entry lists 9 T cell receptor beta chains sequenced from one sample in a study of cytomegalovirus exposure and HLA in healthy donors. With 60 Vbeta and 13 Jbeta primers, the PCR was carried out. Clones were read by immunoSEQ multiplex PCR, and TCRdb kept only the in-frame ones, dropping some. The sample lists approximately 140,000 clones, 73% occurring once. Sequencing was done on a sample of PBMCs. Receptors originate from a human donor in good health.

V gene TRBV7-6 combines with J gene TRBJ1-1; TRBD1 matches at 9 bases. The CDR3 is made up of 14 amino acids. Germline CDR1 is SGHVS and CDR2 is FNYEAQ. The V segment lost 5 bases and the J segment 8 bases; nucleotides outside the gene matches: 9. CDR3 sequence reads: CASSATGTGCEAFF. The CDR3 region has the DNA TGTGCCAGCAGCGCCACCGGGACAGGGTGCGAAGCTTTCTTT.

J is TRBJ2-1 and V is TRBV2; D is perhaps TRBD1 (5 bases). V gave up 6 bases and J gave up 4 bases, with 10 bases separating them. The germline V gene has CDR1 SNHLY and CDR2 FYNNEI. The CDR3 sequence is 13 residues long. CDR3 loop: CASSAGPYNEQFF. For the CDR3, the DNA is TGTGCCAGCAGCGCAGGGCCATACAATGAGCAGTTCTTC.

A word on this clone: A far larger clone is just one base off, so this is likely a read error. V and J are TRBV7-6 and TRBJ2-2, with D hard to call. The CDR3 runs 12 residues. The V end lost 6 bases, the J end lost 1 base, and 3 bases lay between the germline ends. Germline CDR1 and CDR2: SGHVS and FNYEAQ. CDR3 DNA: TGTGCCAGCAGACAGAACACCGGGGAGCTGTTTTTT. This translates into CASRQNTGELFF.

The genes are TRBV5-1 and TRBJ1-1; TRBD1 is a possible D gene (5 bases). The V gene's germline CDR1 is SGHRS and CDR2 YFSETQ. This CDR3 spans 15 amino acids. Trimming cost V 0 bases and J 0 bases, with 9 bases left between them. CDR3 amino acids: CASSLVQGLNTEAFF. In DNA, the CDR3 is TGCGCCAGCAGCTTGGTTCAGGGTTTGAACACTGAAGCTTTCTTT.

This clone was detected a few times. The rearrangement joins TRBV4-1 to TRBJ2-1; 9 bases fit TRBD1. The J segment lost 4 bases and the V segment lost 1 base, leaving 5 bases of the junction unmatched. The CDR3 consists of 16 residues. Germline V gene data show CDR1 as MGHRA and CDR2 as YSYEKL. The CDR3 here is CASSQAGTGPYNEQFF. Written as DNA, the CDR3 is TGCGCCAGCAGCCAAGCGGGGACAGGGCCTTACAATGAGCAGTTCTTC.

The rearrangement uses TRBV11-2 and TRBJ1-6, with a tentative D call TRBD1 (5 bases). The CDR3 is 15 residues long. The germline CDR1 and CDR2 sequences are SGHAT and FQNNGV. Deletions cut 6 bases from V and 6 bases from J, with 15 bases between. CDR3: CASRKPGLGNSPLHF. CDR3 DNA: TGTGCCAGCAGAAAACCGGGACTGGGTAATTCACCCCTCCACTTT.

The genes are TRBV11-2 and TRBJ2-1; 7 positions agree with TRBD2. Germline V gene sequence: CDR1 SGHAT, CDR2 FQNNGV. J gave up 7 bases and V 2 bases, and 14 bases lay outside the gene matches. The CDR3 is 17 amino acids. The CDR3 region is CASSLKFESGGGNEQFF. CDR3 nucleotides: TGTGCCAGCAGCTTAAAGTTTGAGTCGGGGGGAGGGAATGAGCAGTTCTTC. The variable domain in full, with the rest retrieved from reference TRBV11-2 and TRBJ2-1, is EAGVAQSPRYKIIEKRQSVAFWCNPISGHATLYWYQQILGQGPKLLIQFQNNGVVDDSQLPKDRFSAERLKGVDSTLKIQPAKLEDSAVYLCASSLKFESGGGNEQFFGPGTRLTVL.

The table lists this clone with a few counts. The CDR3 DNA follows: TGTGCCAGCAGCCGGGACACCGGCGCTTATGGCTACACCTTC. It translates to CASSRDTGAYGYTF. V usage is TRBV27 and J usage is TRBJ1-2, with D perhaps TRBD1 (6 bases). The CDR3 covers 14 residues. With 6 bases removed from V and 5 bases from J, the gap between germline ends came to 16 bases. Germline V gives CDR1 MNHEY, CDR2 SMNVEV (reference sequence).

The chain combines TRBV2 with TRBJ2-7; 7 positions match TRBD1. J was trimmed by 2 bases and V by 3 bases; bases with no gene match: 7. Germline assignment: CDR1 SNHLY and CDR2 FYNNEI. The CDR3 is 15 residues long. The CDR3 reads CASSEAGGSAYEQYF. The CDR3 DNA is TGTGCCAGCAGTGAGGCAGGGGGATCGGCCTACGAGCAGTACTTC.